The next 10 T cell receptor beta chains were all read from a single sample in a study of beta chain features in type 1 diabetes. No cognate antigen is known for these TCRs. Study-wide findings and caveats: The study found moderately but significantly shorter TCRB CDR3s in all four CD4+ subsets of Type 1 diabetes patients.

Investigators reverse transcribed all isolated RNA, so they sequenced expressed TCRB transcripts. Produced via immunoSEQ multiplex PCR; TCRdb's table is partial and in-frame only. This table has around 310,000 clones, about 13% appearing once. Input material: naive CD4+ T cells from blood. Receptors were obtained from a woman younger than 35 with type 1 diabetes.

The chain recombines TRBV18 with TRBJ1-5; 7 bases are a match to TRBD1. Germline CDR1 KGHSH, CDR2 LQKENI. The trim removed 3 bases at V and 6 bases at J, leaving 8 bases unmatched. The CDR3 is made up of 15 amino acids. The CDR3 DNA follows: TGTGCCAGCTCACCCGACAGGGTATCCGTTCAGCCCCAGCATTTT. It encodes CASSPDRVSVQPQHF. Full variable domain (remainder filled in from reference TRBV18 and TRBJ1-5): NAGVMQNPRHLVRRRGQEARLRCSPMKGHSHVYWYRQLPEEGLKFMVYLQKENIIDESGMPKERFSAEFPKEGPSILRIQQVVRGDSAAYFCASSPDRVSVQPQHFGDGTRLSIL.

CDR3 bases: TGTGCCAGCAGCGTCGGGACAGGGATCAATGAGCAGTTCTTC. The encoded protein is CASSVGTGINEQFF. V is TRBV9 and J is TRBJ2-1; 9 bases are shared with TRBD1. The CDR3 contains 14 residues. The J segment lost 6 bases and the V segment lost 2 bases, leaving 3 bases of the junction unmatched. Germline CDR1 reads SGDLS; CDR2 reads YYNGEE.

This chain uses TRBV7-3 with TRBJ2-1, with D perhaps TRBD2 (5 bases). CDR1 SGHTA and CDR2 FQGTGA come from the germline V gene. The CDR3 length is 16 residues. Trimming cost V 5 bases and J 7 bases, with 21 bases left between them. DNA for the CDR3: TGTGCCAGCAGCCCCCGCGGTAGCGTACCGGAGAATGAGCAGTTCTTC. This gives the protein CASSPRGSVPENEQFF.

This clone was seen a few times. CDR3 DNA sequence: TGCGCCAGCAGCCCCGAGATCCGATACACCGGGGAGCTGTTTTTT. Translation gives CASSPEIRYTGELFF. The genes are TRBV4-3 and TRBJ2-2; no definite D call. V gave up 4 bases and J gave up 3 bases, with 12 bases separating them. This CDR3 has 15 residues. In germline, CDR1 is LGHNA, CDR2 YSLEER.

The J gene is TRBJ2-7, the V gene TRBV5-1; 7 bases align to TRBD1. Germline V CDR1 and CDR2: SGHRS, YFSETQ. Losses at the gene ends were 4 bases for V and 5 bases for J; bases not matched to a gene: 9. This CDR3 spans 14 amino acids. The CDR3 sequence: CASSEEQGKHEQYF. The CDR3 DNA follows: TGCGCCAGCAGCGAGGAACAGGGGAAGCACGAGCAGTACTTC.

The V call is TRBV9, the J call TRBJ2-5; no firm D call. CDR1 and CDR2 (germline): SGDLS, YYNGEE. The CDR3 is made up of 12 amino acids. V was trimmed by 3 bases and J by 4 bases, leaving 7 bases between them. As DNA, the CDR3 is TGTGCCAGCAGCGGAGAACGAGAGACCCAGTACTTC. This gives the protein CASSGERETQYF.

The V and J genes are TRBV2 and TRBJ2-3, with D tentatively TRBD1 (5 bases). In germline, CDR1 is SNHLY, CDR2 FYNNEI. CDR3 size: 12 residues. The CDR3 loop reads CVGQGYTDTQYF. The CDR3, as DNA: TGTGTGGGTCAGGGCTACACAGATACGCAGTATTTT.

The rearrangement joins TRBV6-6 to TRBJ2-7; 7 bases are a match to TRBD1. The CDR3 is 15 amino acids. CDR1 and CDR2 from the germline V gene are MNHNY and SVGAGI (reference sequence). V lost 0 bases to trimming and J lost 3 bases; unmatched junction nucleotides: 5. The CDR3 DNA reads TGTGCCAGCAGTTACTCGATCACAGGGGACTACGAGCAGTACTTC. This codes for CASSYSITGDYEQYF.

The chain combines TRBV11-2 with TRBJ2-2; TRBD1 agrees at 8 bases. Trimming took 0 bases from V and 7 from J; bases not matched to a gene: 4. CDR1 is SGHAT and CDR2 is FQNNGV in the germline V gene. CDR3 length: 15 residues. The CDR3 nucleotides are TGTGCCAGCAGCTTAGATCGGACAGGGATCGGGGAGCTGTTTTTT. Amino acid sequence: CASSLDRTGIGELFF. Supplemented by reference TRBV11-2 and TRBJ2-2, the full variable domain reads EAGVAQSPRYKIIEKRQSVAFWCNPISGHATLYWYQQILGQGPKLLIQFQNNGVVDDSQLPKDRFSAERLKGVDSTLKIQPAKLEDSAVYLCASSLDRTGIGELFFGEGSRLTVL.

The V and J genes are TRBV5-4 and TRBJ2-6; 9 bases match TRBD1. The V and J ends lost 7 bases and 3 bases, in that order; junction bases with no gene match: 8. Germline lookup yields CDR1 SGHNT and CDR2 YYREEE (reference sequence). The CDR3 is 16 residues long. CDR3 bases: TGTGCCAGCCAACCGGGACAGGGTAGTGGGGCCAACGTCCTGACTTTC. Translation gives CASQPGQGSGANVLTF.